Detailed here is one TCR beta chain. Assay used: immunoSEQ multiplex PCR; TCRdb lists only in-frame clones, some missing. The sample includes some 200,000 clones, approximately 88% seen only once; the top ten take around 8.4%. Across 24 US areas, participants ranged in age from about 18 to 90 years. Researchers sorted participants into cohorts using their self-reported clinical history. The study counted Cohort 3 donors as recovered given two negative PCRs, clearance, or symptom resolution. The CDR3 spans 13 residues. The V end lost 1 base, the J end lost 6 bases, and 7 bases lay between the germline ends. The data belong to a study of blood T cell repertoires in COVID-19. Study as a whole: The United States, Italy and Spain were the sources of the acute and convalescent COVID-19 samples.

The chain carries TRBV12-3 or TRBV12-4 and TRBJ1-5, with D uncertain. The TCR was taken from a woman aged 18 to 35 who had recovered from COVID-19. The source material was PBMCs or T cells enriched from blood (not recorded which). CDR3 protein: CASSLVRVQPQHF. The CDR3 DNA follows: TGTGCCAGCAGTTTAGTGAGGGTTCAGCCCCAGCATTTT.